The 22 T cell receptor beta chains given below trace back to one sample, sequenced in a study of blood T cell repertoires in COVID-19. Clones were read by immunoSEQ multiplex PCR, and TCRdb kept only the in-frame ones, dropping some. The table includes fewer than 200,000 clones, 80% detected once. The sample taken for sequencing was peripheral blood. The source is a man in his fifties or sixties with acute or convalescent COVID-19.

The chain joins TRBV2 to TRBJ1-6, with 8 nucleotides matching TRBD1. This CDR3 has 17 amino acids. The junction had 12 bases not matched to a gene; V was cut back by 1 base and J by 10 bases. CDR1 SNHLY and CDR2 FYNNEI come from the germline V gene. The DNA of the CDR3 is TGTGCCAGCAGTGAAGATATGGACAGGGAATTGATCTCACCCCTCCACTTT. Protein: CASSEDMDRELISPLHF.

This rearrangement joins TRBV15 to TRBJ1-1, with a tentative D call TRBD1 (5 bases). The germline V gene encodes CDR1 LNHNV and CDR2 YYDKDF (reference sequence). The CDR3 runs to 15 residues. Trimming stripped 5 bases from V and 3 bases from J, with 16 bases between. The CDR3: CATSENTPGDTEAFF. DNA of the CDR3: TGTGCCACCAGCGAAAACACCCCGGGGGACACTGAAGCTTTCTTT.

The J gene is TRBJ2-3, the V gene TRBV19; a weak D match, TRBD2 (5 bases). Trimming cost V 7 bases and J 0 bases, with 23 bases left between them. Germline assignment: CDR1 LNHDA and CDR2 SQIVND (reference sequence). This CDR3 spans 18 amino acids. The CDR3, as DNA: TGTGCCAGTAATGGATTGGCGGGCATCCGTTCTAGCACAGATACGCAGTATTTT. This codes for CASNGLAGIRSSTDTQYF.

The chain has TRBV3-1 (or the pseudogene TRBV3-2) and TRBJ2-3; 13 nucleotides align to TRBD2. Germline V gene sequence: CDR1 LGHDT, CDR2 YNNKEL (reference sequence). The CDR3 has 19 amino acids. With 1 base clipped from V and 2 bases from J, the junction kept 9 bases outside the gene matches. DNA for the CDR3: TGTGCCAGCAGCCAAGGAGGACAAGGACTAGCGGGGGACACAGATACGCAGTATTTT. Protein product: CASSQGGQGLAGDTDTQYF.

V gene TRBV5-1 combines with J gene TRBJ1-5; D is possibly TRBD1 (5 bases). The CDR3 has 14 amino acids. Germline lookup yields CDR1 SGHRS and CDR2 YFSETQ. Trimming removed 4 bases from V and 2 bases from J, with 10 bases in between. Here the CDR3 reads CASSPGMGNQPQHF. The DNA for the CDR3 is TGCGCCAGCAGCCCAGGGATGGGCAATCAGCCCCAGCATTTT.

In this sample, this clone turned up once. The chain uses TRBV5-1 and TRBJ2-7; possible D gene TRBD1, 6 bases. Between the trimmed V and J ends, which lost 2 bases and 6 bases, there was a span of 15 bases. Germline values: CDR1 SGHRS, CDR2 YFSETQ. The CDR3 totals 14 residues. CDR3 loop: CASSFPTTGSEQYF. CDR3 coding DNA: TGCGCCAGCAGCTTTCCAACCACAGGGAGCGAGCAGTACTTC.

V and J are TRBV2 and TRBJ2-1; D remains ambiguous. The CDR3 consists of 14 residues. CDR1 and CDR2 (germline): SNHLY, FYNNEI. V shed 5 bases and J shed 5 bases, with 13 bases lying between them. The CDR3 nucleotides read TGTGCCAGCAGTTCTTTGGTAGCCGACAATGAGCAGTTCTTC. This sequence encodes CASSSLVADNEQFF.

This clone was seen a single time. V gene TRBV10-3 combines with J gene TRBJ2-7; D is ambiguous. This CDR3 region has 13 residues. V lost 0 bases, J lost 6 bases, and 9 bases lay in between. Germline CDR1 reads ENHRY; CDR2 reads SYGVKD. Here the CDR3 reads CAISESRDSEQYF. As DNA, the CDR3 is TGTGCCATCAGTGAGTCGCGTGATTCCGAGCAGTACTTC.

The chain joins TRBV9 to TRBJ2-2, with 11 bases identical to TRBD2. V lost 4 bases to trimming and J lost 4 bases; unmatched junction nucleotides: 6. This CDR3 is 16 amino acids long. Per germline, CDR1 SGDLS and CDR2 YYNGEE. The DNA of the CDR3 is TGTGCCAGCAGCCAGAGACTAGCGGGGATCACCGGGGAGCTGTTTTTT. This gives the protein CASSQRLAGITGELFF.

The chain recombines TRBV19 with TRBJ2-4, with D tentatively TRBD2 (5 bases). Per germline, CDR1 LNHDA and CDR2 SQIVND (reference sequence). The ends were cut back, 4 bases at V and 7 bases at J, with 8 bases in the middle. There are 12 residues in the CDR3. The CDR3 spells CASSTTGNIQYF. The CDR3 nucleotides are TGTGCCAGTAGTACGACGGGGAACATTCAGTACTTC. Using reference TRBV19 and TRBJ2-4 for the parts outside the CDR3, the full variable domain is DGGITQSPKYLFRKEGQNVTLSCEQNLNHDAMYWYRQDPGQGLRLIYYSQIVNDFQKGDIAEGYSVSREKKESFPLTVTSAQKNPTAFYLCASSTTGNIQYFGAGTRLSVL.

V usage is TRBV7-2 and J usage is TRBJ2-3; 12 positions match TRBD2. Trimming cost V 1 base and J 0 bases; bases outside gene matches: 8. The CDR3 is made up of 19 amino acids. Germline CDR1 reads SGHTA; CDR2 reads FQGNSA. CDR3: CASSLVWLAGGQSTDTQYF. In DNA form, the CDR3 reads TGTGCCAGCAGCTTAGTCTGGCTAGCGGGGGGGCAGAGCACAGATACGCAGTATTTT.

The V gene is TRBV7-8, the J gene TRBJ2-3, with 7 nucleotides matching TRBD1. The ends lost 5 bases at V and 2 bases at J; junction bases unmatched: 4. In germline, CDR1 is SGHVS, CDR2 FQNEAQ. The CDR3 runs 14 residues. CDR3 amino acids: CASSPGTATDTQYF. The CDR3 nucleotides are TGTGCCAGCAGCCCCGGGACAGCCACAGATACGCAGTATTTT.

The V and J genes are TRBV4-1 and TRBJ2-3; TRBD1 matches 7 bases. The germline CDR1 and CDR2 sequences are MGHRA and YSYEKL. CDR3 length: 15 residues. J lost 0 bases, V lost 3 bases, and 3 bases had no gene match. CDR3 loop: CASSHSGQSTDTQYF. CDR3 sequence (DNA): TGCGCCAGCAGCCACTCGGGACAGAGCACAGATACGCAGTATTTT.

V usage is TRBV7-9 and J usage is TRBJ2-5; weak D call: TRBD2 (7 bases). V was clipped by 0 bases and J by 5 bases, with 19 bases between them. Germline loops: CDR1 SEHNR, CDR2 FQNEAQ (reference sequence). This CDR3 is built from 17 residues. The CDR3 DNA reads TGTGCCAGCAGCTTAGCCTTCCTGGAGGGGGGGATCGAGACCCAGTACTTC. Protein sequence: CASSLAFLEGGIETQYF.

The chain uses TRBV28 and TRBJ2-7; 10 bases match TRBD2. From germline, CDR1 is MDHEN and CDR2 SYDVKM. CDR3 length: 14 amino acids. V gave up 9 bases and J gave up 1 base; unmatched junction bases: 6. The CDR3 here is CASFTSGKSYEQYF. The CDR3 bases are TGTGCCAGTTTTACTAGCGGGAAATCCTACGAGCAGTACTTC.

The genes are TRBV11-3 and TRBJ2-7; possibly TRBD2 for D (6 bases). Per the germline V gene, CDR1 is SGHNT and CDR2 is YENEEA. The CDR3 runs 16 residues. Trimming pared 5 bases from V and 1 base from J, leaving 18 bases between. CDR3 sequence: CASSPGGTVTSYEQYF. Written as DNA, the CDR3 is TGTGCCAGCAGCCCCGGCGGGACTGTAACATCCTACGAGCAGTACTTC.

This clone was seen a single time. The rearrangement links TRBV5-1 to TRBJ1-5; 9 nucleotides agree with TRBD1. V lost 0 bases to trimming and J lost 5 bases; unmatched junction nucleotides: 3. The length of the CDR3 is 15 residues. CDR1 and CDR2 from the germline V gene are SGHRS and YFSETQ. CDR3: CASSLDTGGYQPQHF. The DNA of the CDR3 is TGCGCCAGCAGCTTGGATACAGGGGGCTATCAGCCCCAGCATTTT.

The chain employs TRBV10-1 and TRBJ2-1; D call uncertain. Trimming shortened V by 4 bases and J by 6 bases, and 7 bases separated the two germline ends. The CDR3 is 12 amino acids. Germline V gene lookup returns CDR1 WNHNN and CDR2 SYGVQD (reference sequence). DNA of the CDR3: TGCGCCAGCAGTGGATCCGGCAATGAGCAGTTCTTC. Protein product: CASSGSGNEQFF.

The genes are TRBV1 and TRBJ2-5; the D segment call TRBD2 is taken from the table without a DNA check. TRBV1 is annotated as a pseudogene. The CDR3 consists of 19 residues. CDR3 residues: CTSSQPGLAGGPRSETQYF. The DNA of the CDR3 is TGCACCAGCAGCCAACCTGGACTAGCGGGGGGCCCGCGGTCGGAGACCCAGTACTTC.

CDR3 sequence (DNA): TGTGCCAGCAGTCCAAGACTAGCGGGAGGGTTGAATGAGCAGTTCTTC. Protein sequence: CASSPRLAGGLNEQFF. The chain is built from TRBV27 and TRBJ2-1; TRBD2 aligns across 14 bases. J gave up 7 bases and V 5 bases, and 7 bases lay outside the gene matches. The length of the CDR3 is 16 residues. The V gene's germline CDR1 is MNHEY and CDR2 SMNVEV (reference sequence).

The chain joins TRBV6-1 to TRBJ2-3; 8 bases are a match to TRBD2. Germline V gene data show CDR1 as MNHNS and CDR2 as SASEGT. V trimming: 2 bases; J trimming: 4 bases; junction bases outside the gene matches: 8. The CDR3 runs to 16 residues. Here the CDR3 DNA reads TGTGCCAGCAGTGAAATTGGCGGGGGGCCTGCAGATACGCAGTATTTT. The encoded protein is CASSEIGGGPADTQYF.

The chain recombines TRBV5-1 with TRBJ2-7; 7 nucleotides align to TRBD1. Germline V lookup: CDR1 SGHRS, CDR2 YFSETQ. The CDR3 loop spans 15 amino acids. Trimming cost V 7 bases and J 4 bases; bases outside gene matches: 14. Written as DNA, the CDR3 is TGCGCCAGCTCTGCGAACAGGGACAGCCCTTACGAGCAGTACTTC. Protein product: CASSANRDSPYEQYF.